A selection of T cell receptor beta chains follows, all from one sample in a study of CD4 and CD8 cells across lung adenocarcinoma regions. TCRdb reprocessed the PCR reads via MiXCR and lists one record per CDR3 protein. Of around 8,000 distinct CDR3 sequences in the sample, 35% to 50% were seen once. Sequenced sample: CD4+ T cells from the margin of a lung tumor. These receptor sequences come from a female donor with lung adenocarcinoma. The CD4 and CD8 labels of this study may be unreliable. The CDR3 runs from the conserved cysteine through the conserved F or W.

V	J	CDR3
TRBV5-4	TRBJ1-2	CASSLAGWAYGYTF
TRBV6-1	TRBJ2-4	CARSRPSGLRAKNQQYF
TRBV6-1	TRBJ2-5	CASSLQGAYTETQYF
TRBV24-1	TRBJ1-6	CATSDGGRGNSPLHF
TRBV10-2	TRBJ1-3	CASSKPGRGSGNTIYF
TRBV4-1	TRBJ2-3	CASCPGPGLGRGGTDTQYF
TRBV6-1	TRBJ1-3	CASSPEPWFSGNTIYF
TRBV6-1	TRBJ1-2	CASREPGTGEGYTF
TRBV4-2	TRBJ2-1	CASSQDWTNYNEQFF
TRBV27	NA	CASKAWGDYEQYF
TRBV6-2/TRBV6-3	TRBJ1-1	CASSRNSVNTEAFF
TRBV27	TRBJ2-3	CSSGLVSGDQDTQYF
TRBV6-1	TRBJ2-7	CASMWERGAYEQYF
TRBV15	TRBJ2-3	CATSRDSGPDTQYF
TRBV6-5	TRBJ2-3	CASSYLPPDHKFFTDTQYF
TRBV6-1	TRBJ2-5	CASRGIGGQDPETQYF
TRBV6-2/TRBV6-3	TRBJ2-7	CASSYSRRVYEQYF
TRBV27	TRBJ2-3	CASSSTSGGNTQYF